This TCR beta chain emerged from a study of human T cells and chemical hapten exposure. Study overall: The study lasted roughly 22 weeks, and patients were dosed weekly with diphenylcyclopropenone on the scalp throughout.

TCRdb analysed the RACE reads with MiXCR anew, one entry per CDR3 protein. The sample shows about 49,000 distinct CDR3 sequences, about 9% of them seen only once. The CDR3 consists of 15 residues. The germline V gene encodes CDR1 KGHSH and CDR2 LQKENI. Between the trimmed V and J ends, which lost 4 bases and 2 bases, there was a span of 14 bases. Documented time point: patch test 1, 2 weeks after DPC sensitization. Treatment defined: therapeutic diphenylcyclopropenone sensitization with weekly scalp DPC. General study points: All donors were alopecia patients, so their immunity may differ from that of healthy people.

This clonotype was seen ten or more times. Its antigen remains unidentified. Source: whole blood, taken in connection with sensitization to the hapten diphenylcyclopropenone (DPC). This sequence originates from a woman aged 50 to 60 with alopecia areata. Some clones in this sample may be carry-over from other donors' samples. The chain joins TRBV18 to TRBJ2-5, with a possible D match to TRBD1 (6 bases). The DNA of the CDR3 is TGTGCCAGCTCACAGAGGGGACATCCTCAAGAGACCCAGTACTTC. This translates into CASSQRGHPQETQYF.